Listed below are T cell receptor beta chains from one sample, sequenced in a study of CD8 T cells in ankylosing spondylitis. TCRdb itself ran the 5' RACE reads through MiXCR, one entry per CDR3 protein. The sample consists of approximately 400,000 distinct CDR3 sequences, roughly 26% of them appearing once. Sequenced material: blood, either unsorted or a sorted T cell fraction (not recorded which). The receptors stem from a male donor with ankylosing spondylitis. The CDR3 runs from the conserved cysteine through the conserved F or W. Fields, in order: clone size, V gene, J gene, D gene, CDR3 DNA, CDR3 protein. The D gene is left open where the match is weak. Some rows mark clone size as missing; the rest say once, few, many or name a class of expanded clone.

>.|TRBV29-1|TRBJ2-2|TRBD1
TGCAGCCCCAAGGGGTTAGGGGGCCTCGCCGGGGAGCTGTTTTTT
CSPKGLGGLAGELFF
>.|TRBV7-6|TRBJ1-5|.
TGTGCCAGCAGCTTAGGACCAACAGACAATCAGCCCCAGCATTTT
CASSLGPTDNQPQHF
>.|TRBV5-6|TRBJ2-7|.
TGTGCCAGCAGCTCGGTTGACAGTCCCTACGAGCAGTACTTC
CASSSVDSPYEQYF
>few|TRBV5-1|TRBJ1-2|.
TGCGCCAGCAGCCAGGGCCGGACAGAGTATGGCTACACCTTC
CASSQGRTEYGYTF
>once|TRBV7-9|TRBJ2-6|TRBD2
TGTGCCAGCAGCTCGCCGGGGGGATCTGGGGCCAACGTCCTGACTTTC
CASSSPGGSGANVLTF
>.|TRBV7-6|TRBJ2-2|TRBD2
TGTGCCAGCAGCTTAGTTCGCGGGAGGTCCACCGGGGAGCTGTTTTTT
CASSLVRGRSTGELFF
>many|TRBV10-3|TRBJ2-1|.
TGTGCCATCAGTGAGGTCTTAGCTTCCAATGAGCAGTTCTTC
CAISEVLASNEQFF
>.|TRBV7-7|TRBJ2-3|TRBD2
TGTGCCAGCAGCTCGGCAGCGGGAGTTGGCACAGATACGCAGTATTTT
CASSSAAGVGTDTQYF
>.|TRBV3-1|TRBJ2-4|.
TGTGCCAGCAGCCAGACCCCGATGGGCAAAAACATTCAGTACTTC
CASSQTPMGKNIQYF
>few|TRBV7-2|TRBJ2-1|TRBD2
TGTGCCAGCAGCCCCTTTCGGACTAGCGGGAGAAGCGATGAGCAGTTCTTC
CASSPFRTSGRSDEQFF
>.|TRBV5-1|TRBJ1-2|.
TGCGCCAGCAGCTTAAGACAAGGGGCTTTCTATGGCTACACCTTC
CASSLRQGAFYGYTF
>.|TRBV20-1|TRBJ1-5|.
TGCAGTGCTAGTAAGGGTGGGCAACAAAAGCAGGGAAGGAATCAGCCCCAGCATTTT
CSASKGGQQKQGRNQPQHF
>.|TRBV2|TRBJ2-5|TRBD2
TGTGCCAGCGGCCGCGGGAGGGGAGAAGGGGAGACCCAGTACTTC
CASGRGRGEGETQYF
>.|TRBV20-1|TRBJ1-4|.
TGCAGTGCTAGAGCCGGGACTAATGAAAAACTGTTTTTT
CSARAGTNEKLFF
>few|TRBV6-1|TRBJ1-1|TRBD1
TGTGCCAGCAGTGAAATGGGACAGGGGGTGGGTGAAGCTTTCTTT
CASSEMGQGVGEAFF
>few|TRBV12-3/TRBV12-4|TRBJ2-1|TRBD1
TGTGCCAGCAGTTCGACAGGGGCTCGCTACAATGAGCAGTTCTTC
CASSSTGARYNEQFF